This TCR beta chain was recovered during a study of blood T cell repertoires in COVID-19. As for the study in general: Material from acute and convalescent COVID-19 was sourced from the United States, Italy and Spain. The analysed material was cDNA or gDNA that came from T cells, B-cell-depleted T cells, or PBMCs.

Per germline, CDR1 SGHTA and CDR2 FQGTGA. The ends were cut back, 0 bases at V and 5 bases at J, with 6 bases in the middle. The CDR3 loop spans 13 amino acids. A Seattle source enrolled patients during active infection and followed them longitudinally. Authors' processing steps: Estimation of nucleated cell counts was performed using reference gene primer amplification. This table comes from immunoSEQ multiplex PCR, and its TCRdb copy is limited to in-frame clones, with some not included. That table supplies the V and J calls and clone size; D and trimming were determined from the DNA. The repertoire holds about 230,000 clones, with 83% as singletons.

The chain carries TRBV7-3 and TRBJ2-3; D is ambiguous. The specimen sequenced was peripheral blood. This receptor was obtained from a woman aged 25 to 39 with COVID-19, enrolled during active disease. The CDR3 sequence: CASSLTPGDTQYF. The CDR3 nucleotides read TGTGCCAGCAGCTTAACGCCCGGAGATACGCAGTATTTT.